Listed below are T cell receptor beta chains from one sample, sequenced in a study of early T cells in non-severe SARS-CoV-2 infection. TCRdb recomputed calls from the 5' RACE reads with MiXCR, one row per CDR3 protein. The top ten clones hold approximately 2.5% of a sample with about 49,000 distinct CDR3 sequences, approximately 12% of them seen once. Sample: whole blood, taken at baseline. The receptors originated from an adult who was a healthcare worker with PCR-confirmed SARS-CoV-2 infection or an uninfected control (not recorded which). The CDR3 runs from the conserved cysteine through the conserved F or W. A D gene is named only where the DNA matches it firmly. A row's size may be missing; if present it is once, few, many or a size class.

V gene	D gene	clone size	J gene	CDR3 protein	CDR3 DNA
TRBV28	.	.	TRBJ2-1	CASILRGWNEQFF	TGTGCCAGCATTCTCCGGGGCTGGAATGAGCAGTTCTTC
TRBV9	.	few	TRBJ1-6	CASSTSTARNSPLHF	TGTGCCAGCAGCACATCGACAGCTCGGAATTCACCCCTCCACTTT
TRBV21-1	.	many	TRBJ2-2	CASSKGGQGLPGELFF	TGTGCCAGCAGCAAAGGGGGACAGGGGTTACCCGGGGAGCTGTTTTTT
TRBV7-3	TRBD2	.	TRBJ2-7	CASSLGARSGQGEQYF	TGTGCCAGCAGCCTCGGGGCGCGTAGCGGGCAAGGCGAGCAGTACTTC
TRBV10-2	.	many	TRBJ1-6	CASSEGSPLHF	TGCGCCAGCAGTGAGGGTTCACCCCTCCACTTT
TRBV7-3	.	.	TRBJ2-2	CASSSQTVSVNTGELFF	TGTGCCAGCAGCTCACAAACCGTTAGCGTGAACACCGGGGAGCTGTTTTTT
TRBV7-2	TRBD2	many	TRBJ2-7	CASSFLAGGIHF	TGTGCCAGCAGCTTCTTAGCGGGAGGGATACACTTC
TRBV6-5	TRBD1	medium-sized	TRBJ2-2	CASRKGQGAHTGELFF	TGTGCCAGCAGGAAAGGACAGGGGGCGCACACCGGGGAGCTGTTTTTT
TRBV5-5	.	few	TRBJ2-7	CASSFTSTGLEQYF	TGTGCCAGCAGCTTTACCTCGACAGGTCTCGAGCAGTACTTC
TRBV3-2	.	.	TRBJ1-2	CASSQDTIKGIIYGYTF	TGTGCCAGCAGCCAAGATACCATAAAGGGAATTATCTATGGCTACACCTTC
TRBV28	.	few	TRBJ2-4	CASSLSNPKNIQYF	TGTGCCAGCAGTTTGTCTAATCCCAAAAACATTCAGTACTTC
TRBV2	TRBD2	.	TRBJ2-3	CASRIERGTDTQYF	TGTGCCAGCCGCATTGAGCGGGGAACAGATACGCAGTATTTT
TRBV4-2	.	many	TRBJ2-3	CASSQGGSHPSQYF	TGTGCCAGCAGCCAGGGCGGTTCCCATCCATCGCAGTATTTT
TRBV4-1	TRBD2	few	TRBJ2-1	CASSQALSGKYNEQFF	TGCGCCAGCAGCCAAGCCCTGAGCGGGAAGTACAATGAGCAGTTCTTC
TRBV28	TRBD2	few	TRBJ2-1	CASTLPSGNHNEQFF	TGTGCCAGCACCCTGCCCAGCGGGAACCACAATGAGCAGTTCTTC
TRBV9	.	few	TRBJ2-5	CASSVQRFQETQYF	TGTGCCAGCAGCGTCCAGCGGTTCCAAGAGACCCAGTACTTC
TRBV2	TRBD2	many	TRBJ2-1	CASTLTPGLTYNEQFF	TGTGCCAGCACCCTGACACCGGGACTAACCTACAATGAGCAGTTCTTC
TRBV7-2	TRBD1	.	TRBJ2-3	CASRKGGGPTDTQYF	TGTGCCAGCAGAAAAGGGGGCGGCCCCACAGATACGCAGTATTTT
TRBV4-1	TRBD2	many	TRBJ2-2	CASSPGLAGSGELFF	TGCGCCAGCAGCCCGGGACTAGCGGGATCCGGGGAGCTGTTTTTT
TRBV6-1	TRBD1	.	TRBJ2-7	CASSEEDRGPYEQYF	TGTGCCAGCAGTGAAGAGGACAGGGGGCCGTACGAGCAGTACTTC
TRBV28	.	.	TRBJ1-5	CASSLRVGVQPQHF	TGTGCCAGCAGTTTGCGGGTCGGAGTGCAGCCCCAGCATTTT
TRBV9	.	.	TRBJ2-2	CASSVVGSLNTGELFF	TGTGCCAGCAGCGTAGTGGGTTCGCTGAACACCGGGGAGCTGTTTTTT